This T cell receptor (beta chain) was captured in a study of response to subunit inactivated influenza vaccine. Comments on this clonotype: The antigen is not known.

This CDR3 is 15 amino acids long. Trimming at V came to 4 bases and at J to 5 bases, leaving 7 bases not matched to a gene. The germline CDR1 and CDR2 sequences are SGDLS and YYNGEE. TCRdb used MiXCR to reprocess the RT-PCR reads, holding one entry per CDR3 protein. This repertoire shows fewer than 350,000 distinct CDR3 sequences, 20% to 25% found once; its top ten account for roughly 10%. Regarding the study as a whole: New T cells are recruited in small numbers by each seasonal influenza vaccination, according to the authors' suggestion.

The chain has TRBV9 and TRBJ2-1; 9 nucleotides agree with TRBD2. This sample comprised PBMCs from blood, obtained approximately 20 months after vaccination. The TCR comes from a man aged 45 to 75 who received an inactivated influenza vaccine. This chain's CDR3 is CASSTGTSINNEQFF. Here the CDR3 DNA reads TGTGCCAGCAGCACCGGGACTAGCATCAACAATGAGCAGTTCTTC.